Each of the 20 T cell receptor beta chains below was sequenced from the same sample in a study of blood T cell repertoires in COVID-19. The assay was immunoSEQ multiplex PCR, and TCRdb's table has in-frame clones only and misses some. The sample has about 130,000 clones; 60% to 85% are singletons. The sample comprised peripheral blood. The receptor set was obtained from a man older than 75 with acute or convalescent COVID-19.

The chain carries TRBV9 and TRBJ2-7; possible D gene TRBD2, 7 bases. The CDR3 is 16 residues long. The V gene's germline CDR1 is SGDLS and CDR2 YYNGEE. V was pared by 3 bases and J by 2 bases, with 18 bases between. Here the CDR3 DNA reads TGTGCCAGCAGCGAAGGTCTTGCGGGGGCCCCCTACGAGCAGTACTTC. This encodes CASSEGLAGAPYEQYF.

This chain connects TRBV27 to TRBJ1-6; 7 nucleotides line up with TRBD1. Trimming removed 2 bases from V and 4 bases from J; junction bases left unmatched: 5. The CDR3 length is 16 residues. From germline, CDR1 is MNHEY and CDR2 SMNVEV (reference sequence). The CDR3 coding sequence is TGTGCCAGCAGTTTAGAGGGGGCCAAGTATAATTCACCCCTCCACTTT. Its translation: CASSLEGAKYNSPLHF.

The CDR3 DNA reads TGTGCCAGCACAACCGGGGGAGATGGCTACACCTTC. It codes for CASTTGGDGYTF. The rearrangement uses TRBV11-2 and TRBJ1-2; D perhaps matches TRBD1 (5 bases). The germline gives CDR1 SGHAT, CDR2 FQNNGV. The CDR3 loop spans 12 amino acids. V lost 7 bases and J 6 bases, leaving 12 bases between the germline ends.

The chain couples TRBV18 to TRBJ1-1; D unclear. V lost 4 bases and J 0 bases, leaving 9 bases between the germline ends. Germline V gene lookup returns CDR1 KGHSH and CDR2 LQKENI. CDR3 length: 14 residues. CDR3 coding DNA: TGTGCCAGCTCACAATCAGACTTGAACACTGAAGCTTTCTTT. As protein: CASSQSDLNTEAFF.

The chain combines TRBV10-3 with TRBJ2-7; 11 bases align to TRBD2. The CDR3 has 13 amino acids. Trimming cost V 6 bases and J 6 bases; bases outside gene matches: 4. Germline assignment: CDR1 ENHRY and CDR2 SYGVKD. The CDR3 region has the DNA TGTGCCATCAGCACTAGCGGGGGAGGCGAGCAGTACTTC. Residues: CAISTSGGGEQYF.

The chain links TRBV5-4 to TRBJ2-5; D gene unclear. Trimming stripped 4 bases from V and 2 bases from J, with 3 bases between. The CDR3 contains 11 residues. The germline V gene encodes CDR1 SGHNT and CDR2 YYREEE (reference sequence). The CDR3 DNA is TGTGCCAGCAGCCAGCAAGAGACCCAGTACTTC. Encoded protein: CASSQQETQYF.

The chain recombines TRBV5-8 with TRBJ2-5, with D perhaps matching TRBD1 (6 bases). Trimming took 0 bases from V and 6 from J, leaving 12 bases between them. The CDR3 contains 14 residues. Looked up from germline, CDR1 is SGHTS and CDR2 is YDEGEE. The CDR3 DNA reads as TGTGCCAGCAGCTTGGTGGGGGCGCCGAAGACCCAGTACTTC. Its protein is CASSLVGAPKTQYF.

CDR3 amino acids: CASSLAEGTLHF. CDR3 bases: TGCGCCAGCAGCTTGGCGGAGGGAACCCTCCACTTT. This chain links TRBV5-1 with TRBJ1-6; D remains unclear. This CDR3 is 12 amino acids long. Germline CDR1 SGHRS, CDR2 YFSETQ. V was clipped by 0 bases and J by 14 bases, with 9 bases between them.

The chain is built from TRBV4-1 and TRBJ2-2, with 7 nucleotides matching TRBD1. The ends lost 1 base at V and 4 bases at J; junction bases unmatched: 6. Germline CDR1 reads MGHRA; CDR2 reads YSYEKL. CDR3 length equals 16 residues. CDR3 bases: TGCGCCAGCAGCCAAGGACGGGACAGATCCACCGGGGAGCTGTTTTTT. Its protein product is CASSQGRDRSTGELFF.

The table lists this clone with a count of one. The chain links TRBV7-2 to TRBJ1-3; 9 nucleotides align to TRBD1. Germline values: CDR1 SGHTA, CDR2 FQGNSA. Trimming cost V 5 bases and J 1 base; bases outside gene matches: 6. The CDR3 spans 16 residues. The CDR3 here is CASSKSQGASGNTIYF. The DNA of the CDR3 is TGTGCCAGCAGCAAATCACAGGGGGCATCTGGAAACACCATATATTTT.

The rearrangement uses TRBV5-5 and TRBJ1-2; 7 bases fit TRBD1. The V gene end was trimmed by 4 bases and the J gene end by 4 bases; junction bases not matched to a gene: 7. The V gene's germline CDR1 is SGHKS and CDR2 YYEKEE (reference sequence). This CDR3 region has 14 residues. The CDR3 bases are TGTGCCAGCAGCCGACAGGGCGATTTCTATGGCTACACCTTC. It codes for CASSRQGDFYGYTF.

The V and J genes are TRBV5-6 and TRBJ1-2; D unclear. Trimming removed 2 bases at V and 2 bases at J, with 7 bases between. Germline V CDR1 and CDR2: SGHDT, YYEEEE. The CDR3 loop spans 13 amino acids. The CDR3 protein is CASSLQLNYGYTF. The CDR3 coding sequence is TGTGCCAGCAGCTTACAGCTAAACTATGGCTACACCTTC.

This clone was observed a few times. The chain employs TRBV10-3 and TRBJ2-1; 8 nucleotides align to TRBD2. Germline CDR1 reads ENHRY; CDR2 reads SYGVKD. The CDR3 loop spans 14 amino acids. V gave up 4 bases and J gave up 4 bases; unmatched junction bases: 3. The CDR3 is CAISVAGSYNEQFF. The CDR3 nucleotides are TGTGCCATCAGTGTAGCGGGAAGTTACAATGAGCAGTTCTTC.

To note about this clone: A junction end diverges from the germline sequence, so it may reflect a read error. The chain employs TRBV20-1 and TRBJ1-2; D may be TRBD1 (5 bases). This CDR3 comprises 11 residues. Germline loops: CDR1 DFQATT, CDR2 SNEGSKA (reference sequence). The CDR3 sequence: CSAPGREEMPF. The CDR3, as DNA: TGCAGTGCTCCTGGCAGGGAGGAAATGCCCTTC.

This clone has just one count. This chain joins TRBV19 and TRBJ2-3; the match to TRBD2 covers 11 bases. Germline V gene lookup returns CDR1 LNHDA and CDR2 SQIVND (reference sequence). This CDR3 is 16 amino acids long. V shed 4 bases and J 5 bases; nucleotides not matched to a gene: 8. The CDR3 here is CASSTLSGGAIDTQYF. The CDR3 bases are TGTGCCAGTAGTACCCTTAGCGGGGGGGCCATAGATACGCAGTATTTT.

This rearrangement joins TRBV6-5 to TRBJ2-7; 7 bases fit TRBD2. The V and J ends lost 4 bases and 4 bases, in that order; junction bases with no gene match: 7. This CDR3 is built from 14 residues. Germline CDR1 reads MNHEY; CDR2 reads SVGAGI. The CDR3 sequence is CASSFSGTKYEQYF. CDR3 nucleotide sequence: TGTGCCAGCAGTTTCTCCGGGACTAAATACGAGCAGTACTTC.

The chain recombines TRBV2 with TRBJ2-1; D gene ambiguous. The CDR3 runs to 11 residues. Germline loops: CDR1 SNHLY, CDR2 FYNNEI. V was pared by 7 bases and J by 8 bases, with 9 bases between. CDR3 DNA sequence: TGTGCCAGCATTGGCGGTGATGAGCAGTTCTTC. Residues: CASIGGDEQFF.

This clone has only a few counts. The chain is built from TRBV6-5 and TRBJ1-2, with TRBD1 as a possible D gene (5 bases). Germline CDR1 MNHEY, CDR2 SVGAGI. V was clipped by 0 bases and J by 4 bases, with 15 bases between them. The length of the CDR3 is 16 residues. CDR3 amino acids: CASSYSGIQGLYGYTF. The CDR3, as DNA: TGTGCCAGCAGTTACTCGGGGATCCAGGGTCTCTATGGCTACACCTTC.

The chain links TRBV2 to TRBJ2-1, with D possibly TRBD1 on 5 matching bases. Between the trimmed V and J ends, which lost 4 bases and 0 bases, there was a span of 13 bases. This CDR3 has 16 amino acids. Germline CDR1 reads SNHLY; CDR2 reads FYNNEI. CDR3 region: CASSVSGQSSYNEQFF. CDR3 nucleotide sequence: TGTGCCAGCAGTGTATCCGGACAAAGCTCCTACAATGAGCAGTTCTTC.

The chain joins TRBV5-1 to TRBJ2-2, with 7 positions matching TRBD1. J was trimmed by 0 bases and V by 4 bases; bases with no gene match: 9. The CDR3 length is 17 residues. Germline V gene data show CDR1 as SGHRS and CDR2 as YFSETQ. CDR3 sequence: CASSVTGDPSNTGELFF. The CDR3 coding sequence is TGCGCCAGCAGCGTTACAGGGGACCCTTCGAACACCGGGGAGCTGTTTTTT.